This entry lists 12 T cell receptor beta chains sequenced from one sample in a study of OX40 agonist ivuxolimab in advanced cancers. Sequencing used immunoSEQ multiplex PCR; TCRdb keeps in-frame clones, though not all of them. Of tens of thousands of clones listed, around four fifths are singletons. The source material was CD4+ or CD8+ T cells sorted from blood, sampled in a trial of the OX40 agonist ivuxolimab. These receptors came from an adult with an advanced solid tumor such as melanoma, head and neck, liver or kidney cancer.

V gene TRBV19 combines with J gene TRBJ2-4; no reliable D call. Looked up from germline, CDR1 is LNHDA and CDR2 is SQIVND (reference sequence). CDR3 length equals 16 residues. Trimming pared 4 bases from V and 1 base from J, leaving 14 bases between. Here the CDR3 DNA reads TGTGCCAGTAGTAGGCCCCCGGTTGGGGCCAAAAACATTCAGTACTTC. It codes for CASSRPPVGAKNIQYF. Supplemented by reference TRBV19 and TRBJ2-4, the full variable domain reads DGGITQSPKYLFRKEGQNVTLSCEQNLNHDAMYWYRQDPGQGLRLIYYSQIVNDFQKGDIAEGYSVSREKKESFPLTVTSAQKNPTAFYLCASSRPPVGAKNIQYFGAGTRLSVL.

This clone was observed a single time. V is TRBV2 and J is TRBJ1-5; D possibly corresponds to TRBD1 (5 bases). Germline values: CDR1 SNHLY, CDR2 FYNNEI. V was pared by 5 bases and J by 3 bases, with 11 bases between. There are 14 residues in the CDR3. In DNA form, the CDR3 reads TGTGCCAGCAGTAGGGACGGTATCAATCAGCCCCAGCATTTT. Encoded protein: CASSRDGINQPQHF. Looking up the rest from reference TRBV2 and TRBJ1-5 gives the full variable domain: EPEVTQTPSHQVTQMGQEVILRCVPISNHLYFYWYRQILGQKVEFLVSFYNNEISEKSEIFDDQFSVERPDGSNFTLKIRSTKLEDSAMYFCASSRDGINQPQHFGDGTRLSIL.

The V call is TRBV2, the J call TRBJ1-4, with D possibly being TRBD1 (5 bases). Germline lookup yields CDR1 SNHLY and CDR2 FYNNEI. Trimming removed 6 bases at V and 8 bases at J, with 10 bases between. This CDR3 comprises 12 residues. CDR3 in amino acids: CASRGEGEKLFF. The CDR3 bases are TGTGCCAGCAGGGGGGAAGGCGAAAAACTGTTTTTT. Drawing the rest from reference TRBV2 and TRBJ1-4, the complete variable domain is EPEVTQTPSHQVTQMGQEVILRCVPISNHLYFYWYRQILGQKVEFLVSFYNNEISEKSEIFDDQFSVERPDGSNFTLKIRSTKLEDSAMYFCASRGEGEKLFFGSGTQLSVL.

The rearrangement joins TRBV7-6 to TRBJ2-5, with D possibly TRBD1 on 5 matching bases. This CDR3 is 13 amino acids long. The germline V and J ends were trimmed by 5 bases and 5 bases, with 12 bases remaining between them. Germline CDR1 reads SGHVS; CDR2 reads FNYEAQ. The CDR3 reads CASSPTALETQYF. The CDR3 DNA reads TGTGCCAGCAGCCCGACAGCCCTCGAGACCCAGTACTTC.

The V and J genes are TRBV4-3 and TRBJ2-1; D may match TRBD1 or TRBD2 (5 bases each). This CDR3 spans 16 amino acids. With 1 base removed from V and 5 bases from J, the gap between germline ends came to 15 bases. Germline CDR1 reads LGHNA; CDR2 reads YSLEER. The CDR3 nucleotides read TGCGCCAGCAGCCAAGCACGGGGCAGGGTGAACAATGAGCAGTTCTTC. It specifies CASSQARGRVNNEQFF.

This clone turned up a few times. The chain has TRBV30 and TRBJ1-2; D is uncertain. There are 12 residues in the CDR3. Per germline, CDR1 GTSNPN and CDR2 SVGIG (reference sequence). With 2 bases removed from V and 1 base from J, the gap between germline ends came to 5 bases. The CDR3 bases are TGTGCCTGGAGTTCAGATAACTATGGCTACACCTTC. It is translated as CAWSSDNYGYTF.

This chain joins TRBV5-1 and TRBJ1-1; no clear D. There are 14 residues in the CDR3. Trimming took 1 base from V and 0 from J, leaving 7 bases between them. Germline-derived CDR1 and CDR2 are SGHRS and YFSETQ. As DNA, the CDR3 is TGCGCCAGCAGCTTGAGGGCTATGAACACTGAAGCTTTCTTT. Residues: CASSLRAMNTEAFF.

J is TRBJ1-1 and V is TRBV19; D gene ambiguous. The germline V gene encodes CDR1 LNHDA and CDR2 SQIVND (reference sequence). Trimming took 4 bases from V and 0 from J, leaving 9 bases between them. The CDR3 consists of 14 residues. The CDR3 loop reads CASSRTRMNTEAFF. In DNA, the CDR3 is TGTGCCAGTAGTAGAACACGTATGAACACTGAAGCTTTCTTT. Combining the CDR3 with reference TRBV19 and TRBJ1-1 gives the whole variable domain DGGITQSPKYLFRKEGQNVTLSCEQNLNHDAMYWYRQDPGQGLRLIYYSQIVNDFQKGDIAEGYSVSREKKESFPLTVTSAQKNPTAFYLCASSRTRMNTEAFFGQGTRLTVV.

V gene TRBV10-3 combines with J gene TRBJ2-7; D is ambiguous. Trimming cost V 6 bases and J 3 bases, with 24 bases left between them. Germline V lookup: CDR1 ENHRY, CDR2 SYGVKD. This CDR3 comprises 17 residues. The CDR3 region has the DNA TGTGCCATCAGCAATGCACCCCTCGGGCCGTACTTCTACGAGCAGTACTTC. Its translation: CAISNAPLGPYFYEQYF.

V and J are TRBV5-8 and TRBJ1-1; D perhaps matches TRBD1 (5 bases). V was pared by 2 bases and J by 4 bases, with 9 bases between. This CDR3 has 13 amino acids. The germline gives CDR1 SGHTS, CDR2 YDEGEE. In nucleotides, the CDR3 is TGTGCCAGCAGCTTCCCCGGGGGCACTGAAGCTTTCTTT. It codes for CASSFPGGTEAFF.

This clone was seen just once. The CDR3 spells CASSLRIRGVSETQYF. CDR3 bases: TGCGCCAGCAGCTTGAGAATCAGGGGGGTCTCAGAGACCCAGTACTTC. The chain joins TRBV5-1 to TRBJ2-5, with D perhaps TRBD1 (7 bases). V was shortened by 1 base and J by 4 bases, with 17 bases between the two germline ends. The length of the CDR3 is 16 residues. CDR1 is SGHRS, CDR2 YFSETQ, per germline.

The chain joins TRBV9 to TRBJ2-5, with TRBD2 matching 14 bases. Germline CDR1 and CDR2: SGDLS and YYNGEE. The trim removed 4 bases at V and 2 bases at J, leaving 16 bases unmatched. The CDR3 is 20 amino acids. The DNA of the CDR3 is TGTGCCAGCAGCCCCCTCGGGACTAGCGGGGGCCCTCTAAGTCAAGAGACCCAGTACTTC. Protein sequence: CASSPLGTSGGPLSQETQYF.